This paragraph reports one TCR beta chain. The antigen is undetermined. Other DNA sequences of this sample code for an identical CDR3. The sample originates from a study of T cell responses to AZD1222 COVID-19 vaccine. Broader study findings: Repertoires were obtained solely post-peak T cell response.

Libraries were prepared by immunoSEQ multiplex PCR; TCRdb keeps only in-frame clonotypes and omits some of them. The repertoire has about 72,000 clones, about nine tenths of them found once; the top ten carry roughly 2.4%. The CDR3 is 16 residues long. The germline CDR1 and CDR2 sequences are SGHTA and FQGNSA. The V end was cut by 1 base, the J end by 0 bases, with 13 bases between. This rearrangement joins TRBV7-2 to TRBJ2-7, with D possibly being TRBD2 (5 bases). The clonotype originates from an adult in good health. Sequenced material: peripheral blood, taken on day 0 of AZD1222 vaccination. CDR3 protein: CASSLGGSGSSYEQYF. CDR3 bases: TGTGCCAGCAGCTTAGGTGGGAGCGGAAGCTCCTACGAGCAGTACTTC.